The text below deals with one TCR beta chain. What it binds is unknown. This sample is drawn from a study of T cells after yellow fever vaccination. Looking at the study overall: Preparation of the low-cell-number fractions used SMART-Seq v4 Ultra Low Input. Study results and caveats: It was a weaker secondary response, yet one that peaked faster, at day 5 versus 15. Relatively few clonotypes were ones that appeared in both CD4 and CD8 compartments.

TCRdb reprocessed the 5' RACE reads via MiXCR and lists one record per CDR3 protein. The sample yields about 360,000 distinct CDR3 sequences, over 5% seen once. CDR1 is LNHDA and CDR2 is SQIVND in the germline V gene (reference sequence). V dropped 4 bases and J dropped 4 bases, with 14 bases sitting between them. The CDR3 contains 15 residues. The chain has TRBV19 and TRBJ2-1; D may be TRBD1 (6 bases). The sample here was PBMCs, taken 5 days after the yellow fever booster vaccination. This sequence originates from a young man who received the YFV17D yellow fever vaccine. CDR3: CASSKQGISYNEQFF. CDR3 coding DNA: TGTGCCAGTAGTAAACAGGGCATTTCTTACAATGAGCAGTTCTTC.